This T cell receptor (beta chain) is from a study of identical twins (dated by TCRdb to 2016 to 2017). In the study overall: To test whether fetal clonotypes persist, the study used deep sequencing on TCR alpha and beta repertoires from monozygotic twins, unrelated adults of various ages, and cord blood. To rule out contamination, the twin experiments were replicated at different times with different library preparation protocols. Results the study describes overall, beyond this receptor: Compared with coincidental sharing between unrelated individuals, out-of-frame TCR alpha sequences shared between twins had an excess of sequences with low generation probability. Because the same donors could not be followed over many years, the conclusions depended on cross-sectional statistical analysis. A weaker excess of twin sharing was found in beta out-of-frame sequences because the signal-to-noise ratio was lowered by fewer shared sequences. Abundant cord blood beta clonotypes carried fewer insertions; young adult naive repertoires showed a weaker similar trend, while memory repertoires showed none. Recombination models systematically underestimated out-of-frame TCR alpha sharing in monozygotic twins but agreed with sharing between unrelated individuals. Invariant T cells such as MAIT and iNKT could partly confound zero-insertion analyses, though diverse VJ usage argued against this for most clonotypes.

This clonotype was counted ten times or more. It has no known antigen specificity. No base quality information exists; no much larger clone differs at one position. Every donor was a healthy Caucasian. Three unrelated non-twin adults were also sequenced: a male aged 18 to 30, a male aged 50 to 60 and a female aged 50 to 60. Miltenyi CD45RO+ enrichment and human naive T-cell isolation kits were used to isolate memory (CD45RO+) and naive T cells from PBMC. The protocol used for the library was 5' RACE. The instrument given in TCRdb is Illumina HiSeq 2000. Template switching introduced a universal primer binding site; the final cDNA contained a unique molecular identifier, enabling accurate counting of TCR cDNA molecules. Specific primers in the conserved constant-segment region were used to synthesize first-strand cDNA for the TCR alpha and beta chains. Each cDNA library was double barcoded, with a SMART-Mk sample barcode plus Illumina barcodes, to control for contamination. TruSeq adapter sequences along with Illumina sample barcodes were introduced in two successive PCR steps. TCR alpha and beta cDNA libraries were sequenced on the Illumina HiSeq platform with custom primers. The published analysis was carried out like this. MiGEC processed the raw reads to extract unique molecular identifiers, while MiXCR was used to determine the CDR3 positions. For each individual, recombination models were inferred using an EM algorithm with the repgenHMM and IGoR tools. The tcR package in R was used for shared clonotype analysis, with sharing normalized by the product of cloneset sizes. To study raw recombination without the effects of thymic and clonal selection, out-of-frame nonproductive sequences were analyzed. TCRdb redid the processing of the public reads, applying fastp at Q25 and MiXCR, and retained in-frame beta chains. Duplicate CDR3 protein sequences are folded into a single record with the most common DNA and genes. The V and J calls here are based on TCRdb, not the publication. The sample yields roughly 710,000 distinct CDR3 sequences; around 6% were counted once. The top ten clonotypes cover roughly 1.6% of the sample.

The TCR comes from a young man in good health. The sequenced sample consisted of naive T cells sorted from blood. This sample's cell subset or site label indicates: cells isolated with a human naive T-cell isolation kit.

The CDR3 reads as follows: CASSYATGSGYTF. The DNA sequence is given as TGTGCCAGCAGTTACGCAACAGGCAGCGGCTACACCTTC. Here the chain combines TRBV6-5 and TRBJ1-2; a weak D assignment points to TRBD1 (5 bases agree). CDR1 and CDR2 are drawn from the germline V gene: MNHEY, SVGAGI. The CDR3, cysteine through phenylalanine, is 13 amino acids long. CDR3 DNA is the only sequence kept; it has 39 bases, read in frame from the first base. V is shortened by 2 bases, J by 8 bases, and the region joining them spans 12 bases.